This entry concerns a single T cell receptor (beta chain). Measured with immunoSEQ multiplex PCR; TCRdb has only the in-frame clones, and not every one. The sample includes about 89,000 clones, about 85% of them seen just once. This record comes from a study of control samples from healthy donors and cancer patients. The CDR3 runs 14 residues. V was pared by 1 base and J by 6 bases, with 5 bases of the junction left unmatched. Germline assignment: CDR1 SGHTA and CDR2 FQGNSA. The TCR comes from a middle-aged woman in good health. The chain links TRBV7-2 to TRBJ2-7; 8 nucleotides match TRBD1. What was sequenced was blood. CDR3 residues: CASSLGGQAGEQYF. The CDR3 DNA reads as TGTGCCAGCAGCTTAGGGGGACAGGCAGGCGAGCAGTACTTC.